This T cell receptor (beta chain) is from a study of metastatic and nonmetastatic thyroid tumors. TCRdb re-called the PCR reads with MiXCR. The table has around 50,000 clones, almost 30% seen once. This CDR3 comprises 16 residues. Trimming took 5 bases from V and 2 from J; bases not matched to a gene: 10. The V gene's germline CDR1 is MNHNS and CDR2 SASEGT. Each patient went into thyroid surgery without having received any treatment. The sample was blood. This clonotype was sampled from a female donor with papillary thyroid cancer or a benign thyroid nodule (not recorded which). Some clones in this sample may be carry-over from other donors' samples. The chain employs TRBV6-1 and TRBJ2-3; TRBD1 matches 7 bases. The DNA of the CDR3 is TGTGCCAGCAGTACAACAGGGGACACCCTCACAGATACGCAGTATTTT. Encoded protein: CASSTTGDTLTDTQYF.